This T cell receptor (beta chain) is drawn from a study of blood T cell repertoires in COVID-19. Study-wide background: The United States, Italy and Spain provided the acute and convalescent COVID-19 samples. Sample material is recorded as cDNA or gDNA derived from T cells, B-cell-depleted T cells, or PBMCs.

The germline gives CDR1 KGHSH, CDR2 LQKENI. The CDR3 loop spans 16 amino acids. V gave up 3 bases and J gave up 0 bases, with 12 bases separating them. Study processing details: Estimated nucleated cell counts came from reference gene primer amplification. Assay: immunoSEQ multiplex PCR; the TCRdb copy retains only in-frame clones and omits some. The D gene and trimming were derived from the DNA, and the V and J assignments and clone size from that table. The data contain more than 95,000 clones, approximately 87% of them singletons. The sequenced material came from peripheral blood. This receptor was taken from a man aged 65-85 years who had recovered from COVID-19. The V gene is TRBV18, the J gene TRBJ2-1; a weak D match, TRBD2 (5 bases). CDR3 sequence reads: CASSPPRASSYNEQFF. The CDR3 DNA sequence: TGTGCCAGCTCACCTCCGCGGGCGAGCTCCTACAATGAGCAGTTCTTC.